The entry below describes one T cell receptor beta chain. The antigen remains unidentified. The RNA input was roughly 0.45 to 1 ug, and it was reverse transcribed with random hexamers. A multiplex approach, immunoSEQ multiplex PCR, amplified TCR beta CDR3 across 54 Vbeta and 13 Jbeta. TCRdb analysed the immunoSEQ multiplex PCR reads with MiXCR anew, one entry per CDR3 protein. The data hold roughly 200,000 distinct CDR3 sequences, with roughly 94% observed a single time. The authors negatively isolated CD8+ and CD4+ T cells and FACS-enriched TEMRA cells. The ends lost 3 bases at V and 8 bases at J; junction bases unmatched: 4. The CDR3 is 14 amino acids. Germline assignment: CDR1 SGHAT and CDR2 FQNNGV. This entry belongs to a study of CD8 T cells in Susac syndrome. Study-level background: At the time their blood was drawn, patients with Susac syndrome were either therapy-naive, on corticosteroids (with some of them also receiving intravenous immunoglobulin), or on intravenous immunoglobulin alone. Broader study findings: Clonal expansion did not appear in Susac syndrome CD4+ T cell repertoires.

The source material was CD4+ T cells from PBMCs. The sequence derives from a human donor with Susac syndrome. The genes are TRBV11-2 and TRBJ1-4; 9 bases align to TRBD1. CDR3 amino acids: CASSFGTGREKLFF. CDR3 sequence (DNA): TGTGCCAGCAGCTTCGGGACAGGGAGAGAAAAACTGTTTTTT.